Following are 13 T cell receptor beta chains from one sample sequenced in a study of cytomegalovirus exposure and HLA in healthy donors. Vbeta (60) and Jbeta (13) primers were used in the PCR. Clones were sequenced by immunoSEQ multiplex PCR, and TCRdb holds only the in-frame ones, with some missing. The sample holds some 200,000 clones, around 86% seen once. Sample: PBMCs. All receptors derive from a man aged 35-49 years in good health and CMV-seropositive.

This rearrangement joins TRBV5-1 to TRBJ1-1; D is possibly TRBD1 (6 bases). The CDR3 loop spans 16 amino acids. Germline lookup yields CDR1 SGHRS and CDR2 YFSETQ. Trimming removed 4 bases at V and 0 bases at J, with 16 bases between. The CDR3 loop reads CASSTNPGQLNTEAFF. DNA of the CDR3: TGCGCCAGCAGCACAAATCCGGGACAACTGAACACTGAAGCTTTCTTT. Together with reference TRBV5-1 and TRBJ1-1, the CDR3 gives the full variable domain: KAGVTQTPRYLIKTRGQQVTLSCSPISGHRSVSWYQQTPGQGLQFLFEYFSETQRNKGNFPGRFSGRQFSNSRSEMNVSTLELGDSALYLCASSTNPGQLNTEAFFGQGTRLTVV.

The chain is built from TRBV6-6 and TRBJ1-5, with 10 bases that match TRBD1. V lost 7 bases and J lost 4; bases outside the gene matches: 10. The CDR3 runs 16 residues. The germline V gene encodes CDR1 MNHNY and CDR2 SVGAGI (reference sequence). Here the CDR3 DNA reads TGTGCCAGCATCCCCCGGGACAGGGGCTCGAATCAGCCCCAGCATTTT. Protein sequence: CASIPRDRGSNQPQHF.

This rearrangement joins TRBV29-1 to TRBJ1-2; perhaps TRBD1 as D (6 bases). The CDR3 has 13 residues. V was clipped by 0 bases and J by 7 bases, with 12 bases between them. Germline V gene lookup returns CDR1 SQVTM and CDR2 ANQGSEA. As DNA, the CDR3 is TGCAGCGTTGAAGATCGGGGGGCAAGTGGCTACACCTTC. Its protein product is CSVEDRGASGYTF.

The count of this clone is one. The rearrangement joins TRBV7-8 to TRBJ2-5; 9 nucleotides match TRBD2. V shed 5 bases, J shed 4 bases, and the junction held 11 bases outside the gene matches. This CDR3 is built from 16 residues. Germline V gene data show CDR1 as SGHVS and CDR2 as FQNEAQ. CDR3 DNA sequence: TGTGCCAGCAGCCCAACTTGGCGGGGGGGCCTAGAGACCCAGTACTTC. Translation gives CASSPTWRGGLETQYF. Looking up the rest from reference TRBV7-8 and TRBJ2-5 gives the full variable domain: GAGVSQSPRYKVAKRGQDVALRCDPISGHVSLFWYQQALGQGPEFLTYFQNEAQLDKSGLPSDRFFAERPEGSVSTLKIQRTQQEDSAVYLCASSPTWRGGLETQYFGPGTRLLVL.

The chain has TRBV7-2 and TRBJ2-2; TRBD2 matches at 12 bases. The CDR3 totals 17 residues. Germline V lookup: CDR1 SGHTA, CDR2 FQGNSA. V lost 2 bases and J lost 6; bases outside the gene matches: 7. This CDR3 reads CASSLILAGGHPGELFF. In nucleotides, the CDR3 is TGTGCCAGCAGCTTAATCCTAGCGGGGGGGCACCCCGGGGAGCTGTTTTTT.

The chain joins TRBV5-6 to TRBJ1-1, with TRBD1 matching over 8 bases. Germline CDR1 is SGHDT and CDR2 is YYEEEE. V gave up 2 bases and J gave up 1 base; unmatched junction bases: 10. The CDR3 consists of 17 residues. The CDR3 region is CASSFRGGRGRNTEAFF. The CDR3, as DNA: TGTGCCAGCAGCTTCCGTGGGGGCAGGGGGCGGAACACTGAAGCTTTCTTT.

This clone was observed a handful of times. The gene calls are TRBV7-9 and TRBJ1-6, with unresolved D. Looked up from germline, CDR1 is SEHNR and CDR2 is FQNEAQ (reference sequence). Between the trimmed V and J ends, which lost 1 base and 9 bases, there was a span of 13 bases. The CDR3 consists of 15 residues. CDR3 region: CASSLDRGTGSPLHF. The CDR3 bases are TGTGCCAGCAGCTTAGATCGGGGTACGGGTTCACCCCTCCACTTT.

The chain has TRBV2 and TRBJ2-2; D gene ambiguous. The V gene's germline CDR1 is SNHLY and CDR2 FYNNEI. V gave up 6 bases and J gave up 0 bases, with 5 bases separating them. The CDR3 is made up of 13 amino acids. CDR3 loop: CASRTPNTGELFF. The CDR3 coding sequence is TGTGCCAGCAGAACTCCGAACACCGGGGAGCTGTTTTTT.

This clone appeared once. This chain connects TRBV4-3 to TRBJ2-7, with D perhaps matching TRBD2 (7 bases). The germline V gene encodes CDR1 LGHNA and CDR2 YSLEER. The V gene lost 2 bases and the J gene lost 6 bases, with 11 bases spanning the gap. There are 13 residues in the CDR3. DNA of the CDR3: TGCGCCAGCAGCCAAAGGGGGGGCGTCGAGCAGTACTTC. It is translated as CASSQRGGVEQYF.

The J gene is TRBJ1-2, the V gene TRBV4-3; 9 bases fit TRBD1. The germline V gene has CDR1 LGHNA and CDR2 YSLEER. The J segment lost 4 bases and the V segment lost 4 bases, leaving 10 bases of the junction unmatched. The CDR3 has 16 amino acids. This CDR3 reads CASSRTGQGLVYGYTF. DNA of the CDR3: TGCGCCAGCAGCCGTACGGGACAGGGACTAGTCTATGGCTACACCTTC.

V gene TRBV4-3 combines with J gene TRBJ2-2; the D gene is possibly TRBD2 (6 bases). Germline CDR1 is LGHNA and CDR2 is YSLEER. The V end was cut by 4 bases, the J end by 4 bases, with 16 bases between. CDR3 length: 16 residues. The CDR3 region is CASSPRGGGITGELFF. CDR3 nucleotides: TGCGCCAGCAGCCCACGGGGAGGTGGGATCACCGGGGAGCTGTTTTTT.

CDR3 nucleotides: TGTGCCAGCAGCCCCATCCGACAGGGCCAAGAGACCCAGTACTTC. Protein sequence: CASSPIRQGQETQYF. The rearrangement uses TRBV6-6 and TRBJ2-5; 7 bases map to TRBD1. Trimming took 6 bases from V and 1 from J; bases not matched to a gene: 8. This CDR3 comprises 15 residues. Per germline, CDR1 MNHNY and CDR2 SVGAGI (reference sequence).

The V call is TRBV7-2, the J call TRBJ1-5; a weak D match, TRBD1 (6 bases). With 4 bases removed from V and 4 bases from J, the gap between germline ends came to 17 bases. Germline V lookup: CDR1 SGHTA, CDR2 FQGNSA. This CDR3 contains 16 residues. CDR3 nucleotide sequence: TGTGCCAGCAGCTCCCCCAACGGGGGGCAGAATCAGCCCCAGCATTTT. Its translation: CASSSPNGGQNQPQHF.